Listed below are T cell receptor beta chains from one sample, sequenced in a study of beta chain features in type 1 diabetes. The assay was immunoSEQ multiplex PCR, and TCRdb's table has in-frame clones only and misses some. The table records 310,000 or so clones, about 15% of them present only once. The sample was naive CD4+ T cells from blood. The source is a young man with type 1 diabetes. CDR3s include the opening cysteine and the closing phenylalanine or tryptophan. Fields, in order: J gene, clone size, V gene, D gene, CDR3 DNA, CDR3 protein. A D gene is named only where the DNA matches it firmly. Clone size appears in some rows only: once, few, many, or a class for an expanded clone.

>TRBJ2-3|NA|TRBV2|NA
TGTGCCAGCAGTGAATTTAAGCGAAGCACAGATACGCAGTATTTT
CASSEFKRSTDTQYF
>TRBJ2-5|NA|TRBV18|NA
TGTGCCAGCTCACCTAAGGGGTGGCAAGAGACCCAGTACTTC
CASSPKGWQETQYF
>TRBJ2-7|NA|TRBV2|NA
TGTGCCAGCTCTGAAACCCTACTCTACGAGCAGTACTTC
CASSETLLYEQYF
>TRBJ2-5|NA|TRBV6-1|TRBD1
TGTGCCAGCAGTGAAGTGGGACAGGGGAGTGGGGAGACCCAGTACTTC
CASSEVGQGSGETQYF
>TRBJ1-1|few|TRBV29-1|TRBD1
TGCAGCGTTGCAGGGGGCATAACTGAAGCTTTCTTT
CSVAGGITEAFF
>TRBJ2-7|NA|TRBV29-1|NA
TGCAGCGTTGATATCCCAGAACGCGGACAGTACTTC
CSVDIPERGQYF
>TRBJ2-2|NA|TRBV28|NA
TGTGCCAGCACCCCCGGGGGGCAGGGCACCGGGGAGCTGTTTTTT
CASTPGGQGTGELFF
>TRBJ2-5|NA|TRBV2|TRBD2
TGTGCCAGCAGCCTAGCGGAAGAGACCCAGTACTTC
CASSLAEETQYF
>TRBJ2-3|NA|TRBV5-1|TRBD2
TGCGCCAGCAGCTTGGGACTAGCGGGCTCCACAGATACGCAGTATTTT
CASSLGLAGSTDTQYF
>TRBJ2-1|NA|TRBV4-2|TRBD1
TGTGCCAGCAGCCAACATAAGACAGGGGCGGGGCAGGGTCAGTTCTTC
CASSQHKTGAGQGQFF
>TRBJ2-7|NA|TRBV28|NA
TGTGCCAGCAGTCTCCCCCGGGGCGAGCAGTACTTC
CASSLPRGEQYF
>TRBJ1-2|NA|TRBV20-1|NA
TGCAGTGCTAGAGTTGGCGGCGGCTACACCTTC
CSARVGGGYTF
>TRBJ2-1|NA|TRBV7-9|NA
TGTGCCAGCAGCTTATGGCAGGGATCGTACAATGAGCAGTTCTTC
CASSLWQGSYNEQFF
>TRBJ2-7|NA|TRBV6-5|TRBD2
TGTGCCAGCAGTTACGGCGGGGGGCTCGACTACGAGCAGTACTTC
CASSYGGGLDYEQYF
>TRBJ2-5|NA|TRBV9|TRBD2
TGTGCCAGCAGCGTAGAGGGGACGGGACTAGCGGGGGACGCGACCCAGTACTTC
CASSVEGTGLAGDATQYF
>TRBJ1-2|few|TRBV9|NA
TGTGCCAGCAGCGTAGAGCGGGGGGGCTATGGCTACACCTTC
CASSVERGGYGYTF
>TRBJ2-7|few|TRBV15|TRBD1
TGTGCCACCAGCAGGGACAGGGCATCCCCGGAGCAGTACTTC
CATSRDRASPEQYF
>TRBJ1-4|few|TRBV18|TRBD1
TGTGCCAGCTCACCGGCCGTACAGGGGGCCGGTAATGAAAAACTGTTTTTT
CASSPAVQGAGNEKLFF
>TRBJ2-7|NA|TRBV7-2|NA
TGTGCCAGCAGCTTAGCACCCCAGGGCTACGAGCAGTACTTC
CASSLAPQGYEQYF
>TRBJ2-7|few|TRBV5-4|TRBD1
TGTGCCACCAGACAGGGAACCTCTTACGAGCAGTACTTC
CATRQGTSYEQYF
>TRBJ2-1|few|TRBV19|TRBD2
TGTGCCAGTAGTAATTCTGCGGGAGACTATAAATACCAGAGCTCCTACAATGAGCAGTTCTTC
CASSNSAGDYKYQSSYNEQFF
>TRBJ2-3|NA|TRBV5-1|NA
TGCGCCAGCAGCTTAATTCCGGGGGATACGCAGTATTTT
CASSLIPGDTQYF
>TRBJ2-7|NA|TRBV11-2|NA
TGTGCCAGCAGACTATTGCCCGTACCCTACGAGCAGTACTTC
CASRLLPVPYEQYF
>TRBJ2-1|few|TRBV15|TRBD2
TGTGCCACCAGCAGAGAAGGCGGTCGACCAGCGGGAGGAATTAGAAATGAGCAGTTCTTC
CATSREGGRPAGGIRNEQFF
>TRBJ2-4|few|TRBV11-2|TRBD1
TGTGCCAGCAGCTTAGATCCGGGACAGGGGAACATTCAGTACTTC
CASSLDPGQGNIQYF
>TRBJ2-7|few|TRBV7-2|NA
TGTGCCAGCAGCCGGGAGCGGGCCCTCGAGCAGTACTTC
CASSRERALEQYF
>TRBJ2-1|NA|TRBV7-6|TRBD1
TGTGCCAGCAGCCTAGGACCCGGACAGGGGGGATACAATGAGCAGTTCTTC
CASSLGPGQGGYNEQFF
>TRBJ1-5|few|TRBV5-1|NA
TGCGCCAGCCGGGGTATCGGACCTGGTCAGCCCCAGCATTTT
CASRGIGPGQPQHF
>TRBJ2-7|few|TRBV11-1|NA
TGTGCCAGCAGCTTGAGGACACAGCCCTCCTACGAGCAGTACTTC
CASSLRTQPSYEQYF
>TRBJ2-4|few|TRBV11-2|NA
TGTGCCAGCAGCCTCGGTTCGGCCAAAAACATTCAGTACTTC
CASSLGSAKNIQYF
>TRBJ2-7|NA|TRBV27|NA
TGTGCCAGCAGTTTCTCAGGTCCCAGATACGAGCAGTACTTC
CASSFSGPRYEQYF
>TRBJ2-1|few|TRBV6-5|TRBD2
TGTGCCAGCAGTTACTCGAGACTAGCGGGGAGCAATGAGCAGTTCTTC
CASSYSRLAGSNEQFF
>TRBJ2-5|NA|TRBV10-2|TRBD2
TGCGCCACCAGAGGACTAGCGGAAAAAGAGACCCAGTACTTC
CATRGLAEKETQYF
>TRBJ2-5|NA|TRBV5-1|NA
TGCGCCAGCAGCTTGGGGGTTTTGGAGAGTGGAGAGACCCAGTACTTC
CASSLGVLESGETQYF
>TRBJ2-5|few|TRBV4-3|TRBD2
TGCGCCAGCAGCGAGGGGTTGGCGGGGGGGCCAGAGACCCAGTACTTC
CASSEGLAGGPETQYF
>TRBJ2-3|few|TRBV15|TRBD1
TGTGCCACCAGGATTCTTAGGACAGGGAGCACAGATACGCAGTATTTT
CATRILRTGSTDTQYF
>TRBJ2-5|few|TRBV11-2|TRBD2
TGTGCCAGCAGCTACACAGGGACTAGAGAAGAGACCCAGTACTTC
CASSYTGTREETQYF
>TRBJ2-1|few|TRBV18|NA
TGTGCCAGCTCTAAAAGAACGGGGCCCGGGAGCTCCTACAATGAGCAGTTCTTC
CASSKRTGPGSSYNEQFF
>TRBJ2-3|NA|TRBV9|TRBD1
TGTGCCAGCAGCGCGGGACAGGGGGCGCAGAATACGCAGTATTTT
CASSAGQGAQNTQYF
>TRBJ1-4|few|TRBV7-9|TRBD1
TGTGCCAGCAGCTCGGGACAGCAAGCAACTAATGAAAAACTGTTTTTT
CASSSGQQATNEKLFF
>TRBJ2-5|once|TRBV5-4|NA
TGTGCCAGCAGCTTTGGCACAGAGAAAGAGACCCAGTACTTC
CASSFGTEKETQYF
>TRBJ2-5|NA|TRBV18|NA
TGTGCCAGCTCCTCCCGACTAGGTTTGGAGACCCAGTACTTC
CASSSRLGLETQYF
>TRBJ2-7|NA|TRBV5-1|NA
TGCGCCAGTTCTCCTTCACCGGGACAAGGCTTCTACGAGCAGTACTTC
CASSPSPGQGFYEQYF
>TRBJ2-3|few|TRBV5-1|TRBD2
TGCGCCAGCAGCCTGATACTAGCGGGAGGCACAGATACGCAGTATTTT
CASSLILAGGTDTQYF
>TRBJ2-3|NA|TRBV4-2|NA
TGTGCCAGCAGCCTCAGGGGGGCGACTCGATCTAGCACAGATACGCAGTATTTT
CASSLRGATRSSTDTQYF
>TRBJ2-2|NA|TRBV13|NA
TGTGCCAGCAGCTTAAGGGGCACCGGGGAGCTGTTTTTT
CASSLRGTGELFF
>TRBJ2-7|NA|TRBV7-2|TRBD2
TGTGCCAGCAGCTTCCGAGCGGGGGGAGTCTACGAGCAGTACTTC
CASSFRAGGVYEQYF
>TRBJ2-3|NA|TRBV4-2|TRBD2
TGTGCCAGCAGCCAAGATCCGACTAGCGGGACTACGCAGTATTTT
CASSQDPTSGTTQYF
>TRBJ2-5|NA|TRBV11-2|TRBD2
TGTGCCAGCAGCTGGGGACTAGCGGGGGGAGAAAGGGAGACCCAGTACTTC
CASSWGLAGGERETQYF
>TRBJ2-5|NA|TRBV5-1|TRBD1
TGCGCCAGCAGTTCCGGACAGGCACAAGAGACCCAGTACTTC
CASSSGQAQETQYF
>TRBJ2-4|NA|TRBV19|NA
TGTGCCAGTAGTATAGAACCTCGGAGCCTTCAGTACTTC
CASSIEPRSLQYF
>TRBJ1-1|NA|TRBV29-1|NA
TGCAGCGTCCGGAGGGTGATGAACACTGAAGCTTTCTTT
CSVRRVMNTEAFF
>TRBJ1-3|NA|TRBV7-9|NA
TGTGCCAGCAGCTTCGGACAGACCGCTGGAAACACCATATATTTT
CASSFGQTAGNTIYF
>TRBJ2-1|few|TRBV10-3|TRBD2
TGTGCCATCAGTGACGGGACTAGCTCCTACAATGAGCAGTTCTTC
CAISDGTSSYNEQFF